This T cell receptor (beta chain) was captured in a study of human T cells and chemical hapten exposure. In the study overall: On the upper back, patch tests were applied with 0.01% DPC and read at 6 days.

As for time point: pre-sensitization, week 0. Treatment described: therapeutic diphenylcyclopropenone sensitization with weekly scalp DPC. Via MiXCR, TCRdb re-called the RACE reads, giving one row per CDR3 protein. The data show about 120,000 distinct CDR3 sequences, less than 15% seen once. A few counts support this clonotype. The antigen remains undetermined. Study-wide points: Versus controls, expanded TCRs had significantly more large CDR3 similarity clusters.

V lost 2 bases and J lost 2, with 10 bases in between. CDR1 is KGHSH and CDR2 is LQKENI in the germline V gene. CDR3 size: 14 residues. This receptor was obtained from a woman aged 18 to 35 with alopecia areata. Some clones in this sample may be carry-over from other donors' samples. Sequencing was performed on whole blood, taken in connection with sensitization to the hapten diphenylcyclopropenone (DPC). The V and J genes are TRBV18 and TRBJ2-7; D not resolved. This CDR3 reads CASSPTALPYEQYF. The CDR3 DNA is TGTGCCAGCTCACCAACTGCACTTCCCTACGAGCAGTACTTC.